This is a list of T cell receptor beta chains from one sample in a study of radiotherapy plus CTLA-4 blockade in lung cancer. Profiled with immunoSEQ multiplex PCR; TCRdb holds only in-frame clones, not every one. The data contain 90,000 to 100,000 clones, about 91% of them singletons. Here the sequenced sample was peripheral blood, taken from a patient treated with radiotherapy plus ipilimumab. These receptors all come from a human donor with non-small cell lung cancer that progressed on radiotherapy plus ipilimumab. The CDR3 runs from the conserved cysteine through the conserved F or W. Fields, in order: J gene, D gene, V gene, clone size, CDR3 DNA, CDR3 protein. A D gene is named only where the DNA matches it firmly. For some rows the clone size is stated as once, few or many, or as a class when expanded; others skip it.

j_call: TRBJ2-7
d_call: TRBD1
v_call: TRBV2
clone_size: -
cdr3_nt: TGTGCCAGCAGGACGGACAGGGGCTCCTACGAGCAGTACTTC
cdr3_aa: CASRTDRGSYEQYF

j_call: TRBJ1-2
d_call: -
v_call: TRBV27
clone_size: -
cdr3_nt: TGTGCCAGCAGGTTTCAGGGGTATGAAGGCTACACCTTC
cdr3_aa: CASRFQGYEGYTF

j_call: TRBJ1-2
d_call: -
v_call: TRBV19
clone_size: once
cdr3_nt: TGTGCCAGTAGTATATTCCCAGGAGAAATTAACTATGGCTACACCTTC
cdr3_aa: CASSIFPGEINYGYTF

j_call: TRBJ1-2
d_call: -
v_call: TRBV19
clone_size: -
cdr3_nt: TGTGCCAGTAGTATCTGGGCAAAAACTAACTATGGCTACACCTTC
cdr3_aa: CASSIWAKTNYGYTF

j_call: TRBJ1-1
d_call: TRBD1
v_call: TRBV18
clone_size: -
cdr3_nt: TGTGCCAGCTCGTCCAGGGGGGGACTGGACACTGAAGCTTTCTTT
cdr3_aa: CASSSRGGLDTEAFF

j_call: TRBJ1-1
d_call: -
v_call: TRBV30
clone_size: -
cdr3_nt: TGTGCCTGGAGTGTTGGGCGCGGGTACGAAGCTTTCTTT
cdr3_aa: CAWSVGRGYEAFF

j_call: TRBJ1-4
d_call: -
v_call: TRBV19
clone_size: -
cdr3_nt: TGTGCCAGTACCCAGGGTCAGAGGACTAATGAAAAACTGTTTTTT
cdr3_aa: CASTQGQRTNEKLFF

j_call: TRBJ2-3
d_call: TRBD2
v_call: TRBV5-1
clone_size: -
cdr3_nt: TGCGCCAGCAGCCGACTCAGTAGCGGGAGGGCCGATACGCAGTATTTT
cdr3_aa: CASSRLSSGRADTQYF

j_call: TRBJ2-3
d_call: TRBD2
v_call: TRBV7-9
clone_size: -
cdr3_nt: TGTGCCAGCAGCTCTACTCCGGGGAGGGTTGATACGCAGTATTTT
cdr3_aa: CASSSTPGRVDTQYF

j_call: TRBJ2-7
d_call: TRBD2
v_call: TRBV5-1
clone_size: -
cdr3_nt: TGCGCCAGCAGCTTGGTACTAGCGGGAGGGCTAGGGGAGCAGTACTTC
cdr3_aa: CASSLVLAGGLGEQYF

j_call: TRBJ2-1
d_call: -
v_call: TRBV11-2
clone_size: once
cdr3_nt: TGTGCCAGCAGCGCGATGGGCAATGAGCAGTTCTTC
cdr3_aa: CASSAMGNEQFF

j_call: TRBJ2-7
d_call: -
v_call: TRBV6-5
clone_size: -
cdr3_nt: TGTGCCAGCAGTTACTCGGAACAGCACGAGCAGTACTTC
cdr3_aa: CASSYSEQHEQYF

j_call: TRBJ1-1
d_call: -
v_call: TRBV20-1
clone_size: -
cdr3_nt: TGCAGTGCTAGGGAGGGGGTTGAAGCTTTCTTT
cdr3_aa: CSAREGVEAFF

j_call: TRBJ2-2
d_call: TRBD1
v_call: TRBV5-4
clone_size: -
cdr3_nt: TGTGCCAGCAGTCCTCCGGGGACAGGGGGGACCGGGGAGCTGTTTTTT
cdr3_aa: CASSPPGTGGTGELFF

j_call: TRBJ1-1
d_call: -
v_call: TRBV18
clone_size: -
cdr3_nt: TGTGCCAGCTCACCCAAGGTGAACACTGAAGCTTTCTTT
cdr3_aa: CASSPKVNTEAFF

j_call: TRBJ1-1
d_call: TRBD1
v_call: TRBV6-5
clone_size: -
cdr3_nt: TGTGCCAGCAGTTCCAGGACAGGGAACACTGAAGCTTTCTTT
cdr3_aa: CASSSRTGNTEAFF

j_call: TRBJ1-2
d_call: TRBD1
v_call: TRBV6-5
clone_size: -
cdr3_nt: TGTGCCAGCAGTTACAATCGCCAGGGGGGTGGCTACACCTTC
cdr3_aa: CASSYNRQGGGYTF

j_call: TRBJ2-4
d_call: -
v_call: TRBV14
clone_size: -
cdr3_nt: TGTGCCAGCAGCCCTATTAGGGGAAAGAACATTCAGTACTTC
cdr3_aa: CASSPIRGKNIQYF

j_call: TRBJ2-3
d_call: TRBD1
v_call: TRBV7-9
clone_size: -
cdr3_nt: TGTGCCAGCAGCTTTGGACAGGGCAGGGCAGATACGCAGTATTTT
cdr3_aa: CASSFGQGRADTQYF

j_call: TRBJ2-1
d_call: TRBD2
v_call: TRBV6-6
clone_size: once
cdr3_nt: TGTGCCAGCAGTTCTAGACTAGCGGGAGCTGTCAATGAGCAGTTCTTC
cdr3_aa: CASSSRLAGAVNEQFF

j_call: TRBJ2-2
d_call: -
v_call: TRBV2
clone_size: few
cdr3_nt: TGTGCCAGCAGTGACAGGGGGGTCGGGGAGCTGTTTTTT
cdr3_aa: CASSDRGVGELFF

j_call: TRBJ2-1
d_call: -
v_call: TRBV6-5
clone_size: -
cdr3_nt: TGTGCCAGCAGGGGGACGGGGCCTACAAATGAGCAGTTCTTC
cdr3_aa: CASRGTGPTNEQFF

j_call: TRBJ1-5
d_call: TRBD1
v_call: TRBV4-1
clone_size: -
cdr3_nt: TGCGCCAGCAGCCAAGAGGACAGGGTACAGCCCCAGCATTTT
cdr3_aa: CASSQEDRVQPQHF

j_call: TRBJ1-5
d_call: -
v_call: TRBV30
clone_size: -
cdr3_nt: TGTGCCTGGAGTGTTGGCCTGGATCAGCCCCAGCATTTT
cdr3_aa: CAWSVGLDQPQHF

j_call: TRBJ2-2
d_call: -
v_call: TRBV30
clone_size: -
cdr3_nt: TGTGCCTGGAGTCGGTACAGGGCCACCGGGGAGCTGTTTTTT
cdr3_aa: CAWSRYRATGELFF

j_call: TRBJ1-3
d_call: -
v_call: TRBV6-1
clone_size: -
cdr3_nt: TGTGCCAGCAATTCTCCTGACCGCTCTGGAAACACCATATATTTT
cdr3_aa: CASNSPDRSGNTIYF

j_call: TRBJ2-1
d_call: -
v_call: TRBV7-3
clone_size: -
cdr3_nt: TGTGCCAGCAGCTTAAATGGCAATGAGCAGTTCTTC
cdr3_aa: CASSLNGNEQFF

j_call: TRBJ1-1
d_call: TRBD1
v_call: TRBV5-1
clone_size: -
cdr3_nt: TGCGCCAGCAGTTCGGGACAGGGAAACACTGAAGCTTTCTTT
cdr3_aa: CASSSGQGNTEAFF

j_call: TRBJ1-5
d_call: -
v_call: TRBV6-5
clone_size: -
cdr3_nt: TGTGCCAGTTATAGCAATCAGCCCCAGCATTTT
cdr3_aa: CASYSNQPQHF

j_call: TRBJ2-1
d_call: -
v_call: TRBV5-6
clone_size: -
cdr3_nt: TGTGCCAGCAGCCTAGGAGACAATGAGCAGTTCTTC
cdr3_aa: CASSLGDNEQFF

j_call: TRBJ1-2
d_call: -
v_call: TRBV29-1
clone_size: -
cdr3_nt: TGCAGCGTTGAAGCTTGGCCCGGGGGCTACACCTTC
cdr3_aa: CSVEAWPGGYTF

j_call: TRBJ2-7
d_call: -
v_call: TRBV9
clone_size: -
cdr3_nt: TGTGCCAGCAGCGTAGGGGGCGGCGAGCAGTACTTC
cdr3_aa: CASSVGGGEQYF

j_call: TRBJ1-1
d_call: -
v_call: TRBV18
clone_size: -
cdr3_nt: TGTGCCAGCTCACCACAGTTCGGGGGTCCGCCGCACACTGAAGCTTTCTTT
cdr3_aa: CASSPQFGGPPHTEAFF

j_call: TRBJ2-2
d_call: -
v_call: TRBV5-1
clone_size: -
cdr3_nt: TGCGCCAGCAGCTTGGTCGCAGGGGATCCCGGGGAGCTGTTTTTT
cdr3_aa: CASSLVAGDPGELFF

j_call: TRBJ1-2
d_call: TRBD1
v_call: TRBV4-1
clone_size: -
cdr3_nt: TGCGCCAGCAGCCAAGAGGCGACAGGGATTCACTATGGCTACACCTTC
cdr3_aa: CASSQEATGIHYGYTF

j_call: TRBJ2-7
d_call: -
v_call: TRBV10-3
clone_size: -
cdr3_nt: TGTGCCATCAGTGAGATCCAGGCTTCGTCCTACGAGCAGTACTTC
cdr3_aa: CAISEIQASSYEQYF

j_call: TRBJ1-2
d_call: -
v_call: TRBV2
clone_size: -
cdr3_nt: TGTGCCAGCAGAACCGGACGGAAGAACTATGGCTACACCTTC
cdr3_aa: CASRTGRKNYGYTF

j_call: TRBJ2-1
d_call: TRBD2
v_call: TRBV10-2
clone_size: -
cdr3_nt: TGCGCCAGCGGGCTAGCGGGAGGCTTACGCCACAATGAGCAGTTCTTC
cdr3_aa: CASGLAGGLRHNEQFF

j_call: TRBJ2-2
d_call: -
v_call: TRBV19
clone_size: -
cdr3_nt: TGTGCCAGTACCTACGGGGACTTGACGAACACCGGGGAGCTGTTTTTT
cdr3_aa: CASTYGDLTNTGELFF

j_call: TRBJ2-2
d_call: -
v_call: TRBV4-1
clone_size: -
cdr3_nt: TGCGCCAGCAGCCTCCGGGACCAGAACACCGGGGAGCTGTTTTTT
cdr3_aa: CASSLRDQNTGELFF

j_call: TRBJ2-5
d_call: -
v_call: TRBV9
clone_size: medium-sized
cdr3_nt: TGTGCCAGCACTAGCTCGACGGAGGAGCTGGAGACCCAGTACTTC
cdr3_aa: CASTSSTEELETQYF

j_call: TRBJ1-3
d_call: TRBD1
v_call: TRBV30
clone_size: -
cdr3_nt: TGTGCCTGGAGTTCTACAGGGGGCCCTGGAAACACCATATATTTT
cdr3_aa: CAWSSTGGPGNTIYF

j_call: TRBJ2-1
d_call: TRBD2
v_call: TRBV5-4
clone_size: -
cdr3_nt: TGTGCCAGCAGCTCTAAGACTAGCGGGAGTTTGAATGAGCAGTTCTTC
cdr3_aa: CASSSKTSGSLNEQFF

j_call: TRBJ2-2
d_call: -
v_call: TRBV9
clone_size: -
cdr3_nt: TGTGCCAGCAGCCCGCGGGACATTATGAACACCGGGGAGCTGTTTTTT
cdr3_aa: CASSPRDIMNTGELFF

j_call: TRBJ1-1
d_call: -
v_call: TRBV5-1
clone_size: -
cdr3_nt: TGCGCCAGCAGCTTGGTGGCAGTGAACACTGAAGCTTTCTTT
cdr3_aa: CASSLVAVNTEAFF

j_call: TRBJ1-1
d_call: -
v_call: TRBV20-1
clone_size: -
cdr3_nt: TGCAGTGCTACCGACACTGAAGCTTTCTTT
cdr3_aa: CSATDTEAFF

j_call: TRBJ2-5
d_call: -
v_call: TRBV7-9
clone_size: -
cdr3_nt: TGTGCCAGCGTCGGTTACGGAGAGACCCAGTACTTC
cdr3_aa: CASVGYGETQYF

j_call: TRBJ2-2
d_call: TRBD2
v_call: TRBV5-1
clone_size: -
cdr3_nt: TGCGCCAGCAGCCTACCGGGGCTAGCGGGAACGTCGGGGGAGCTGTTTTTT
cdr3_aa: CASSLPGLAGTSGELFF

j_call: TRBJ2-3
d_call: TRBD2
v_call: TRBV27
clone_size: -
cdr3_nt: TGTGCCAGCAGCCTAGCGGGGGCTACAGATACGCAGTATTTT
cdr3_aa: CASSLAGATDTQYF

j_call: TRBJ2-1
d_call: -
v_call: TRBV20-1
clone_size: -
cdr3_nt: TGCAGTGCTTCCCGCTCCAATGAGCAGTTCTTC
cdr3_aa: CSASRSNEQFF

j_call: TRBJ1-2
d_call: TRBD1
v_call: TRBV7-9
clone_size: few
cdr3_nt: TGTGCCAGCAGCCCCCCCGGGGGACAGGGTTCCTATGGCTACACCTTC
cdr3_aa: CASSPPGGQGSYGYTF

j_call: TRBJ2-5
d_call: -
v_call: TRBV6-1
clone_size: many
cdr3_nt: TGTGCCAGCAGTGAACAGGCGGGAACCTTAGAGACCCAGTACTTC
cdr3_aa: CASSEQAGTLETQYF

j_call: TRBJ1-1
d_call: TRBD1
v_call: TRBV2
clone_size: -
cdr3_nt: TGTGCCAGCAGGCCTGCAGGGGGTAGTGTGAACACTGAAGCTTTCTTT
cdr3_aa: CASRPAGGSVNTEAFF

j_call: TRBJ2-1
d_call: TRBD2
v_call: TRBV6-1
clone_size: -
cdr3_nt: TGTGCCAGCAGTGAAGTGGCTAGCGGGAGGGATGAGCAGTTCTTC
cdr3_aa: CASSEVASGRDEQFF

j_call: TRBJ2-7
d_call: -
v_call: TRBV5-4
clone_size: -
cdr3_nt: TGTGCCAGCAGCTTGGTCCCTTTTCCGGTCGTCCGTTCCGAGCAGTACTTC
cdr3_aa: CASSLVPFPVVRSEQYF

j_call: TRBJ2-7
d_call: TRBD1
v_call: TRBV19
clone_size: few
cdr3_nt: TGTGCCAGTAGTAGACAGGGGGTCCACGAGCAGTACTTC
cdr3_aa: CASSRQGVHEQYF

j_call: TRBJ2-1
d_call: -
v_call: TRBV5-1
clone_size: -
cdr3_nt: TGCGCCAGCAGCCAGGGGTATTTGGCCTACAATGAGCAGTTCTTC
cdr3_aa: CASSQGYLAYNEQFF

j_call: TRBJ1-1
d_call: TRBD1
v_call: TRBV4-2
clone_size: -
cdr3_nt: TGTGCCAGCAGCCAAACACCGGGACAGGGCATAATGAACACTGAAGCTTTCTTT
cdr3_aa: CASSQTPGQGIMNTEAFF